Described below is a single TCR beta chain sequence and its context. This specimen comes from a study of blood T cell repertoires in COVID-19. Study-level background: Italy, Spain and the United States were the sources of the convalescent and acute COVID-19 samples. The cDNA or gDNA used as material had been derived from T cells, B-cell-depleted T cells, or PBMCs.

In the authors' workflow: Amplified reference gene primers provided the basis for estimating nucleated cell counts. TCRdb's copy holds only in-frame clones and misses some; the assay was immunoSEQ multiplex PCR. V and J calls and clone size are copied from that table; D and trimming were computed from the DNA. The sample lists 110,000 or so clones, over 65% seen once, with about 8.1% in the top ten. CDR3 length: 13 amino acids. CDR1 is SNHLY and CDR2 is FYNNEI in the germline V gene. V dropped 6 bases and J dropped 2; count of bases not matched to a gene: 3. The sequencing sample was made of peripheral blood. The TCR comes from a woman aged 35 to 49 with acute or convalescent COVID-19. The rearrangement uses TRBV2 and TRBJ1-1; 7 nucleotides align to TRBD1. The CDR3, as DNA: TGTGCCAGCAGGGGGGACAGCAACACTGAAGCTTTCTTT. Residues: CASRGDSNTEAFF.